These 32 T cell receptor beta chains share one sample of origin, sequenced in a study of blood T cells in healthy people across ages. The second PCR ran about 6 to 11 cycles with a sample-barcoded 5' primer and J-beta primers. Each CDR3 protein is one row after TCRdb ran MiXCR on the 5' RACE reads. The sample carries around 1,900,000 distinct CDR3 sequences, about two fifths recorded once. The sample consisted of blood. The receptors come from a human donor in good health.

The chain carries TRBV29-1 and TRBJ2-5; no definite D call. This CDR3 comprises 15 residues. V was shortened by 1 base and J by 3 bases, with 15 bases between the two germline ends. Germline loops: CDR1 SQVTM, CDR2 ANQGSEA. The CDR3 loop reads CSVEVGQFREETQYF. The CDR3 nucleotides are TGCAGCGTTGAAGTAGGGCAGTTCCGCGAAGAGACCCAGTACTTC.

This sequence joins TRBV20-1 and TRBJ2-7; TRBD1 matches at 10 bases. The CDR3 totals 14 residues. The V segment lost 2 bases and the J segment 3 bases; nucleotides outside the gene matches: 4. Germline V gene data show CDR1 as DFQATT and CDR2 as SNEGSKA (reference sequence). CDR3 nucleotide sequence: TGCAGTGCTAGATTCCGGGACAGGGGCTACGAGCAGTACTTC. It specifies CSARFRDRGYEQYF.

This clonotype turned up a few times. A junction boundary mismatches the germline segment, possibly from a read error. This chain connects TRBV6-1 to TRBJ1-4, with no clear D. The length of the CDR3 is 14 residues. Germline V gene sequence: CDR1 MNHNS, CDR2 SASEGT. CDR3 loop: CASSERGSAEKLFF. The CDR3 DNA sequence: TGTGCTAGCAGTGAACGAGGGTCGGCCGAAAAACTGTTTTTT.

There are a few counts of this clonotype. This may be a read error, as it is one base from a much larger clone. V usage is TRBV28 and J usage is TRBJ2-4; D gene unclear. V gave up 3 bases and J gave up 8 bases, with 14 bases separating them. CDR1 MDHEN and CDR2 SYDVKM come from the germline V gene. This CDR3 comprises 14 residues. The CDR3 sequence is CASSLGSPTDIQYF. The DNA for the CDR3 is TGTGCCAGCAGTTTGGGCAGCCCGACGGACATTCAGTACTTC.

This chain links TRBV20-1 with TRBJ2-2; D is possibly TRBD1 (6 bases). Germline CDR1 and CDR2: DFQATT and SNEGSKA (reference sequence). V lost 0 bases and J lost 7, with 9 bases in between. The CDR3 is made up of 13 amino acids. The CDR3 is CSARDPGVGELFF. DNA for the CDR3: TGCAGTGCTAGAGACCCAGGGGTCGGGGAGCTGTTTTTT.

This clonotype was seen ten or more times. The V gene is TRBV11-1, the J gene TRBJ2-5; D remains ambiguous. Per germline, CDR1 SGHAT and CDR2 FQDESV (reference sequence). The CDR3 covers 16 residues. Trimming shortened V by 2 bases and J by 2 bases, and 15 bases separated the two germline ends. The CDR3, as DNA: TGTGCCAGCAGCTTATGGAGTTCTACCCCACAAGAGACCCAGTACTTC. It yields the protein CASSLWSSTPQETQYF.

J is TRBJ2-7 and V is TRBV5-1; D is unclear. This CDR3 region has 14 residues. V lost 0 bases and J 4 bases, leaving 11 bases between the germline ends. Germline loops: CDR1 SGHRS, CDR2 YFSETQ. CDR3 amino acids: CASSLADSRYEQYF. CDR3 nucleotides: TGCGCCAGCAGCTTGGCCGACTCGAGATACGAGCAGTACTTC.

The J gene is TRBJ2-2, the V gene TRBV6-2 or TRBV6-3; D is possibly TRBD1 (6 bases). The CDR3 runs to 17 residues. Trimming took 6 bases from V and 2 from J, leaving 19 bases between them. Germline-derived CDR1 and CDR2 are MNHEY and SVGEGT. The CDR3 DNA reads TGTGCCAGCAGCTGGATTCCCGGGACACCAAACACCGGGGAGCTGTTTTTT. This sequence encodes CASSWIPGTPNTGELFF.

This clonotype was counted only a few times. The rearrangement uses TRBV20-1 and TRBJ1-2; 9 nucleotides line up with TRBD1. Trimming took 3 bases from V and 8 from J; bases not matched to a gene: 4. The CDR3 covers 12 residues. The germline CDR1 and CDR2 sequences are DFQATT and SNEGSKA (reference sequence). CDR3 region: CSASRDREGYTF. CDR3 DNA: TGCAGTGCTAGTAGGGACAGGGAAGGCTACACCTTC.

With regard to this clonotype: An end of the junction does not agree with germline; a read error may underlie this. J is TRBJ2-6 and V is TRBV4-1, with TRBD1 identical over 7 bases. The germline V gene encodes CDR1 MGHRA and CDR2 YSYEKL. The CDR3 consists of 16 residues. CDR3 residues: CASSPTGVAGANVRTF. The CDR3 bases are TGCGCCAGCAGCCCAACAGGGGTGGCTGGGGCCAACGTCCGGACTTTC.

Ten or more counts support this clonotype. The CDR3 reads CASSLGLGETQYF. CDR3 nucleotides: TGTGCCAGCAGCTTAGGGTTGGGGGAGACCCAGTACTTC. The gene calls are TRBV7-3 and TRBJ2-5; D call uncertain. The CDR3 totals 13 residues. With 2 bases removed from V and 5 bases from J, the gap between germline ends came to 9 bases. Germline loops: CDR1 SGHTA, CDR2 FQGTGA.

The chain links TRBV27 to TRBJ2-1; 7 nucleotides match TRBD1. The V segment lost 4 bases and the J segment 0 bases; nucleotides outside the gene matches: 6. The germline V gene encodes CDR1 MNHEY and CDR2 SMNVEV (reference sequence). The CDR3 sequence is 16 residues long. The CDR3 coding sequence is TGTGCCAGCAGTTCCGTGACAGGGTACTCCTACAATGAGCAGTTCTTC. The encoded protein is CASSSVTGYSYNEQFF.

This clonotype has only a few counts. The chain couples TRBV29-1 to TRBJ1-1, with 7 bases fitting TRBD1. There are 13 residues in the CDR3. CDR1 is SQVTM and CDR2 is ANQGSEA in the germline V gene. Unmatched junction bases numbered 5, after V lost 7 bases and J lost 0 bases. CDR3 sequence: CSAYRGLNTEAFF. The CDR3 DNA is TGCAGCGCTTACAGGGGACTGAACACTGAAGCTTTCTTT.

This chain uses TRBV7-2 with TRBJ2-1; tentative D call: TRBD2 (5 bases). Germline lookup yields CDR1 SGHTA and CDR2 FQGNSA. CDR3 length equals 18 residues. Trimming left V 4 bases short and J 1 base short, with 20 bases between. The CDR3 DNA reads TGTGCCAGCAGCTCCCAGGCTAGCTCCCCCACGTCCTACAATGAGCAGTTCTTC. As protein: CASSSQASSPTSYNEQFF.

The chain employs TRBV7-2 and TRBJ2-7; the D gene is possibly TRBD2 (6 bases). The J call is uncertain, as TRBJ2-5 better fits the DNA end. The V gene's germline CDR1 is SGHTA and CDR2 FQGNSA. CDR3 length equals 15 residues. CDR3 nucleotides: TGTGCCAGCAGCTTTAGACTAGTCTCGCAGGAGACCCAGTACTTC. Translation gives CASSFRLVSQETQYF.

The V gene is TRBV6-2 or TRBV6-3, the J gene TRBJ2-3; unclear D gene. This CDR3 comprises 13 residues. CDR1 is MNHEY, CDR2 SVGEGT, per germline. Trimming shortened V by 7 bases and J by 1 base, and 9 bases separated the two germline ends. This CDR3 is CASIKRGTDTQYF. The CDR3 DNA sequence: TGTGCCAGCATCAAGAGAGGCACAGATACGCAGTATTTT.

This sequence joins TRBV20-1 and TRBJ1-3; TRBD1 aligns across 7 bases. After removal of 4 bases from V and 0 bases from J, the junction contained 3 bases not matched to a gene. This CDR3 region has 14 residues. Looked up from germline, CDR1 is DFQATT and CDR2 is SNEGSKA (reference sequence). CDR3 sequence (DNA): TGCAGTGCTACCGACAGGGTCTCTGGAAACACCATATATTTT. It is translated as CSATDRVSGNTIYF.

The chain is built from TRBV30 and TRBJ2-1, with D possibly TRBD2 on 7 matching bases. The V end lost 4 bases, the J end lost 2 bases, and 12 bases lay between the germline ends. The CDR3 has 14 amino acids. Per germline, CDR1 GTSNPN and CDR2 SVGIG (reference sequence). The CDR3, as DNA: TGTGCCTGGAAGGGAGGGGGGGCCTACAATGAGCAGTTCTTC. Translating it yields CAWKGGGAYNEQFF.

The chain employs TRBV7-6 and TRBJ2-7, with no clear D. V was trimmed by 3 bases and J by 5 bases, leaving 14 bases between them. Germline CDR1 reads SGHVS; CDR2 reads FNYEAQ. The CDR3 has 14 residues. CDR3 bases: TGTGCCAGCAGCTTTTCGGGTTCTGATGACGAGCAGTACTTC. It encodes CASSFSGSDDEQYF.

The CDR3 DNA reads as TGTGCCAGCAGTTACTCGAGTGGGGGCGGAGATGAGCAGTTCTTC. This translates into CASSYSSGGGDEQFF. V is TRBV6-2 or TRBV6-3 and J is TRBJ2-1; maybe TRBD1 (6 bases). The CDR3 is 15 amino acids. V was cut by 0 bases and J by 8 bases, with 14 bases left in between. The germline gives CDR1 MNHEY, CDR2 SVGEGT.

This clonotype was detected once. The gene calls are TRBV7-2 and TRBJ1-1; D is uncertain. V dropped 2 bases and J dropped 6 bases, with 10 bases sitting between them. The germline V gene has CDR1 SGHTA and CDR2 FQGNSA. CDR3 size: 13 residues. The CDR3 nucleotides are TGTGCCAGCAGCTTATTTATCGGGTCTGAAGCTTTCTTT. It is translated as CASSLFIGSEAFF. Variable domain in full (rest from reference TRBV7-2 and TRBJ1-1): GAGVSQSPSNKVTEKGKDVELRCDPISGHTALYWYRQSLGQGLEFLIYFQGNSAPDKSGLPSDRFSAERTGGSVSTLTIQRTQQEDSAVYLCASSLFIGSEAFFGQGTRLTVV.

CDR3 protein: CASKRLAGGKNIQFF. The CDR3 DNA follows: TGTGCCAGCAAGAGACTAGCGGGGGGCAAAAACATTCAGTTCTTC. J is TRBJ2-4 and V is TRBV12-3 or TRBV12-4; 13 bases agree with TRBD2. The DNA end lines up better with TRBJ2-1; the J call may be wrong. This CDR3 contains 15 residues.

This clonotype was detected ten times or more. This chain joins TRBV12-3 or TRBV12-4 and TRBJ2-7, with 7 bases aligning to TRBD1. V gave up 5 bases and J gave up 3 bases; unmatched junction bases: 10. The CDR3 has 15 residues. As DNA, the CDR3 is TGTGCCAGCAGTCCTGGGACAGTAGGCTACTACGAGCAGTACTTC. Its protein product is CASSPGTVGYYEQYF.

This chain uses TRBV2 with TRBJ2-4; possible D gene TRBD2, 6 bases. With the DNA end fitting TRBJ2-5 better, the J assignment may be wrong. The CDR3 loop spans 18 amino acids. Germline-derived CDR1 and CDR2 are SNHLY and FYNNEI. DNA for the CDR3: TGTGCCAGCAGCCAAAGGCCTAGCGCAGCGAGGTGCCAAGAGACCCAGTACTTC. This gives the protein CASSQRPSAARCQETQYF.

V usage is TRBV28 and J usage is TRBJ2-5, with TRBD1 identical over 8 bases. Germline loops: CDR1 MDHEN, CDR2 SYDVKM. The CDR3 runs to 16 residues. Trimming took 3 bases from V and 5 from J; bases not matched to a gene: 11. DNA for the CDR3: TGTGCCAGCAGTTTGTTAATGTCAGGGGGCAAGGAGACCCAGTACTTC. This translates into CASSLLMSGGKETQYF.

At least ten counts were recorded for this clonotype. Here the CDR3 DNA reads TGCAGCGTGGGGGACAGGGGTTCCTACAATGAGCAGTTCTTC. Translated, it gives CSVGDRGSYNEQFF. The rearrangement uses TRBV29-1 and TRBJ2-1, with 10 nucleotides matching TRBD1. The CDR3 runs 14 residues. CDR1 and CDR2 (germline): SQVTM, ANQGSEA. The V and J ends lost 6 bases and 1 base, in that order; junction bases with no gene match: 3.

This clonotype was seen many times. This chain links TRBV28 with TRBJ2-5; TRBD1 agrees at 7 bases. V was pared by 4 bases and J by 0 bases, with 5 bases of the junction left unmatched. This CDR3 is built from 15 residues. CDR1 is MDHEN, CDR2 SYDVKM, per germline. The CDR3 sequence: CASSSRTGYQETQYF. In nucleotides, the CDR3 is TGTGCCAGCAGTTCTCGGACAGGATACCAAGAGACCCAGTACTTC.

This clonotype was seen a handful of times. V is TRBV11-1 and J is TRBJ2-6; TRBD1 aligns across 8 bases. The trim removed 4 bases at V and 4 bases at J, leaving 6 bases unmatched. This CDR3 comprises 16 residues. CDR1 SGHAT and CDR2 FQDESV come from the germline V gene (reference sequence). In nucleotides, the CDR3 is TGTGCCAGCAGCTCAGGGGGCTGGTCGGGGGCCAACGTCCTGACTTTC. Its translation: CASSSGGWSGANVLTF. Full variable domain (missing parts from reference TRBV11-1 and TRBJ2-6): EAEVAQSPRYKITEKSQAVAFWCDPISGHATLYWYRQILGQGPELLVQFQDESVVDDSQLPKDRFSAERLKGVDSTLKIQPAELGDSAMYLCASSSGGWSGANVLTFGAGSRLTVL.

This clonotype was seen more than once but under ten times. The chain carries TRBV2 and TRBJ1-2; D gene unclear. Germline-derived CDR1 and CDR2 are SNHLY and FYNNEI. Trimming took 1 base from V and 10 from J, leaving 7 bases between them. The CDR3 has 11 residues. Here the CDR3 reads CASSEGMAYTF. The CDR3 region has the DNA TGTGCCAGCAGTGAAGGAATGGCCTACACCTTC.

The chain links TRBV4-1 to TRBJ1-4; 10 nucleotides line up with TRBD1. Per the germline V gene, CDR1 is MGHRA and CDR2 is YSYEKL. This CDR3 spans 17 amino acids. Here the CDR3 reads CVNSHVPGQGWNEKLFF. The CDR3, as DNA: TGCGTCAACAGCCATGTCCCGGGACAGGGGTGGAATGAAAAACTGTTTTTT.

Only one count was recorded for this clonotype. In nucleotides, the CDR3 is TGTGCCACCAATGGAGCTTTCTTT. It translates to CATNGAFF. The chain couples TRBV2 to TRBJ1-1; no clear D. CDR1 and CDR2 (germline): SNHLY, FYNNEI. Trimming took off 10 bases at V and 10 bases at J, with 7 bases between the two ends. This CDR3 has 8 amino acids.

This clonotype was observed a few times. The chain is built from TRBV7-9 and TRBJ2-3; 9 positions agree with TRBD2. CDR1 is SEHNR and CDR2 is FQNEAQ in the germline V gene (reference sequence). Unmatched junction bases numbered 6, after V lost 1 base and J lost 4 bases. This CDR3 has 16 residues. CDR3 in DNA: TGTGCCAGCAGCTTAGATTTAGCGGGGGTTGCAGATACGCAGTATTTT. It is translated as CASSLDLAGVADTQYF.